A selection of T cell receptor beta chains follows, all from one sample in a study of technical replicates of blood from a handful of donors. Using immunoSEQ multiplex PCR, the repertoire was profiled, and TCRdb retains in-frame clones only, with some absent. The sample holds approximately 81,000 clones; 70% to 90% are singletons and the top ten take around 4%. The sequenced sample consisted of PBMCs. The source of these receptors is a human donor in good health. Some clones in this sample may be carry-over from other donors' samples. Both conserved end residues are part of each CDR3. The D gene is left open where the match is weak. Not every row has a clone size; where given, it reads once, few, many or a size class.

abundance | d_gene | j_gene | v_gene | CDR3nt | CDR3aa
. | TRBD1 | TRBJ2-6 | TRBV15 | TGTGCCACCAGCTCCCCGGGACAGGGGGCATTGGGGGCCAACGTCCTGACTTTC | CATSSPGQGALGANVLTF
. | TRBD1 | TRBJ1-3 | TRBV19 | TGTGCCAGTAGTATAGTTACCGGGACAGGGATCGGAAACACCATATATTTT | CASSIVTGTGIGNTIYF
. | . | TRBJ2-3 | TRBV6-1 | TGTGCCAGCAGTGATCTCCTGGGGGCAGGACCTGGCACAGATACGCAGTATTTT | CASSDLLGAGPGTDTQYF
. | TRBD2 | TRBJ2-7 | TRBV11-2 | TGTGCCAGCAGCTTAGAATACGGGGGGACCTACGAGCAGTACTTC | CASSLEYGGTYEQYF
. | TRBD2 | TRBJ2-5 | TRBV5-1 | TGCGCCAGCAGCTCCGCAACTAGCGGGGGGGCATCCGAGACCCAGTACTTC | CASSSATSGGASETQYF
. | . | TRBJ2-7 | TRBV6-5 | TGTGCCAGCAGTTACTCAGCGAGCACCTACGAGCAGTACTTC | CASSYSASTYEQYF
. | . | TRBJ2-4 | TRBV4-3 | TGCGCCAGCTCAATGGGGCCGCAGAACATTCAGTACTTC | CASSMGPQNIQYF
. | TRBD1 | TRBJ1-4 | TRBV19 | TGTGCCAGTAGTACCGGGACAGGGATGAGTGAAAAACTGTTTTTT | CASSTGTGMSEKLFF
. | TRBD1 | TRBJ1-2 | TRBV6-5 | TGTGCCAGCAGTTACCGAAAGGGACAGGGCTTCTATGGCTACACCTTC | CASSYRKGQGFYGYTF
. | TRBD2 | TRBJ2-1 | TRBV4-1 | TGCGCCAGCAGCCAAGGGATAGCGGGAGTCAAATCATCCTACAATGAGCAGTTCTTC | CASSQGIAGVKSSYNEQFF
. | TRBD1 | TRBJ2-5 | TRBV25-1 | TGTGCCAGCAGTGGCCAGCAGGGGGCCCAAGAGACCCAGTACTTC | CASSGQQGAQETQYF
. | . | TRBJ2-4 | TRBV6-5 | TGTGCCAGCAGTTACGGGACATCCAAAAACATTCAGTACTTC | CASSYGTSKNIQYF
. | TRBD1 | TRBJ1-5 | TRBV28 | TGTGCCAGCATTCACGCCGGGACAGGCAAGAATAGCAATCAGCCCCAGCATTTT | CASIHAGTGKNSNQPQHF
once | TRBD2 | TRBJ2-7 | TRBV15 | TGTGCCACCAGCAGCCCGGCTAGCGGGTACTACGAGCAGTACTTC | CATSSPASGYYEQYF
. | . | TRBJ2-3 | TRBV30 | TGTGCCTGGAGTCCCCACCGACTAGACAGAGATACGCAGTATTTT | CAWSPHRLDRDTQYF
. | TRBD2 | TRBJ2-4 | TRBV10-2 | TGCGCCAGCAGTGAGGGGAGGGCATTAGCCAAAAACATTCAGTACTTC | CASSEGRALAKNIQYF
. | TRBD2 | TRBJ2-3 | TRBV4-3 | TGCGCCAGCAGCCAGCGGACTAGCGGGGGCACAGATACGCAGTATTTT | CASSQRTSGGTDTQYF
few | . | TRBJ2-7 | TRBV9 | TGTGCCAGCAGCTTCAGGGGAGAGAACGAGCAGTACTTC | CASSFRGENEQYF
few | TRBD2 | TRBJ2-3 | TRBV29-1 | TGCAGCGTGGGAAGTAGCGGGGGGGCGGGGGATACGCAGTATTTT | CSVGSSGGAGDTQYF
. | . | TRBJ1-2 | TRBV2 | TGTGCCAGCAGGATCGACAGAAACTATGGCTACACCTTC | CASRIDRNYGYTF
. | . | TRBJ2-3 | TRBV4-1 | TGCGCCAGCAGCCTGCATTCCAGCGGAAGGACAGATACGCAGTATTTT | CASSLHSSGRTDTQYF
. | . | TRBJ1-4 | TRBV2 | TGTGCCAGCAAATTTGGTCCGGAGAATAATGAAAAACTGTTTTTT | CASKFGPENNEKLFF
. | TRBD1 | TRBJ1-4 | TRBV5-6 | TGTGCCAGCAGGACAGGGGGCGGAGGTTCTAATGAAAAACTGTTTTTT | CASRTGGGGSNEKLFF
. | . | TRBJ2-7 | TRBV30 | TGTGCCTGGAGTCGGTTACTAGCCGTGGGGGAGCAGTACTTC | CAWSRLLAVGEQYF
once | . | TRBJ1-6 | TRBV2 | TGTGCCAGCTTCTACCCTAGGAGCTCCTATAATTCACCCCTCCACTTT | CASFYPRSSYNSPLHF
. | TRBD1 | TRBJ1-2 | TRBV5-1 | TGCGCCAGCAGCTCGACAGGGGATCACTATGGCTACACCTTC | CASSSTGDHYGYTF
. | TRBD2 | TRBJ2-7 | TRBV4-3 | TGCGCCAGCAGCCAGGCAACTAGCGGACTCTACGAGCAGTACTTC | CASSQATSGLYEQYF
. | . | TRBJ2-5 | TRBV5-6 | TGTGCCAGCAGCTTTGTTGACTGGTACCAAGAGACCCAGTACTTC | CASSFVDWYQETQYF
. | . | TRBJ2-7 | TRBV18 | TGTGCCAGCTCACCAGCTGAGAGCTACGAGCAGTACTTC | CASSPAESYEQYF
. | . | TRBJ2-1 | TRBV7-3 | TGTGCCAGCAGCTTAAGTAGAAGCGATGAGCAGTTCTTC | CASSLSRSDEQFF
. | . | TRBJ1-5 | TRBV28 | TGTGCCAGCAGGGGCTCCCGGGGAGTGGAACAGCCCCAGCATTTT | CASRGSRGVEQPQHF
once | . | TRBJ1-2 | TRBV27 | TGTGCCAGCCATGGGACATCGCACGGTGGCTACACCTTC | CASHGTSHGGYTF
few | . | TRBJ1-2 | TRBV2 | TGTGCCAGCACCCGTACCCCCCCAGGAGGCTACACCTTC | CASTRTPPGGYTF
. | . | TRBJ2-3 | TRBV5-1 | TGCGCCAGCAGCCAAATTGTCGGGGTAGGGACAGATACGCAGTATTTT | CASSQIVGVGTDTQYF
. | TRBD2 | TRBJ2-5 | TRBV4-2 | TGTGCCAGCAGCCAACAGGCGGGAGAAAAAGAGACCCAGTACTTC | CASSQQAGEKETQYF
. | . | TRBJ1-4 | TRBV5-1 | TGCGCCAGCAGCTTGGGGGGGGGATATGAAAAACTGTTTTTT | CASSLGGGYEKLFF
. | TRBD2 | TRBJ2-5 | TRBV4-1 | TGCGCCAGCAGCCAAGGGGCTAGCGGGGCGGAGACCCAGTACTTC | CASSQGASGAETQYF
. | . | TRBJ2-7 | TRBV28 | TGTGCCAGCAGTACAGGACGGGAGCAGTACTTC | CASSTGREQYF
. | TRBD2 | TRBJ2-5 | TRBV6-5 | TGTGCCAGCAGTTCCGGGGGGGCCCGGCAAGAGACCCAGTACTTC | CASSSGGARQETQYF
. | . | TRBJ1-4 | TRBV5-1 | TGCGCCAGCAGCTCAGAGGGGGGGGCTAATGAAAAACTGTTTTTT | CASSSEGGANEKLFF
. | TRBD1 | TRBJ1-1 | TRBV30 | TGTGCCTGGAGCGGGGCAGGGGGTACTGAAGCTTTCTTT | CAWSGAGGTEAFF
. | . | TRBJ1-6 | TRBV6-6 | TGTGCCAGCAGTTTTGGGAGTGGATCACCCCTCCACTTT | CASSFGSGSPLHF
. | . | TRBJ2-3 | TRBV21-1 | TGTGCCAGCAGCAAAGTCGGACTAGCGGGCTTCACAGATACGCAGTATTTT | CASSKVGLAGFTDTQYF
. | . | TRBJ1-5 | TRBV7-2 | TGTGCCAGCAGCTTTGCGACAGCATTCAATCAGCCCCAGCATTTT | CASSFATAFNQPQHF
. | . | TRBJ1-1 | TRBV7-2 | TGTGCCAGCAGCTTAGTAATCGGGAACACTGAAGCTTTCTTT | CASSLVIGNTEAFF
. | . | TRBJ2-1 | TRBV6-1 | TGTGCCAGCAGTGGTCGGACTCTCAACTCCTACAATGAGCAGTTCTTC | CASSGRTLNSYNEQFF
. | . | TRBJ1-6 | TRBV30 | TGTGCCTGGACCTTTAATTCACCCCTCCACTTT | CAWTFNSPLHF
. | . | TRBJ2-7 | TRBV5-5 | TGTGCCAGCAGCGCGGACAGCAACCCAACCTACGAGCAGTACTTC | CASSADSNPTYEQYF
. | TRBD2 | TRBJ2-2 | TRBV10-1 | TGCGCCAGCAGTCCCGGGCTAGCGGGTGCCGGGGAGCTGTTTTTT | CASSPGLAGAGELFF
. | TRBD1 | TRBJ1-5 | TRBV13 | TGTGCCAGCAGCTTAGGCAACAGGGGGAGAAATCAGCCCCAGCATTTT | CASSLGNRGRNQPQHF
. | . | TRBJ2-5 | TRBV29-1 | TGCAGCGTTGAAGTGGAGGAAGAGACCCAGTACTTC | CSVEVEEETQYF
. | TRBD1 | TRBJ1-2 | TRBV6-6 | TGTGCCAGCAGAACAAAGGACAGGGTGGGTGGCTACACCTTC | CASRTKDRVGGYTF
. | . | TRBJ2-7 | TRBV7-2 | TGTGCCAGCAGCTCCGAGCCGGGACAAAGGACGCAGTACTTC | CASSSEPGQRTQYF